The 3 T cell receptor beta chains below were found in one sample sequenced in a study of early T cells in non-severe SARS-CoV-2 infection. TCRdb independently ran MiXCR on the 5' RACE reads; one entry per CDR3 protein. The data contain about 22,000 distinct CDR3 sequences, 3.6% of them singletons. What was sequenced was whole blood. Receptor source: an adult who was a healthcare worker with PCR-confirmed SARS-CoV-2 infection or an uninfected control (not recorded which).

This clonotype was seen repeatedly, ten times or more. The rearrangement uses TRBV7-9 and TRBJ1-3; 8 nucleotides line up with TRBD1. In germline, CDR1 is SEHNR, CDR2 FQNEAQ (reference sequence). V was pared by 5 bases and J by 2 bases, with 5 bases of the junction left unmatched. The CDR3 covers 15 residues. The CDR3 coding sequence is TGTGCCAGCAGCCCGGACAGGGCTACTGGAAACACCATATATTTT. Encoded protein: CASSPDRATGNTIYF.

There are many counts of this clonotype. This sequence joins TRBV29-1 and TRBJ1-5; 9 nucleotides line up with TRBD1. Losses at the gene ends were 6 bases for V and 0 bases for J; bases not matched to a gene: 3. This CDR3 region has 14 residues. CDR1 SQVTM and CDR2 ANQGSEA come from the germline V gene. The CDR3 reads CSVRTGDSNQPQHF. CDR3 DNA: TGCAGCGTCCGGACAGGGGATAGCAATCAGCCCCAGCATTTT.

This clonotype was observed at least ten times. The rearrangement links TRBV12-3 or TRBV12-4 to TRBJ2-3; no reliable D call. The CDR3 length is 11 residues. Trimming shortened V by 4 bases and J by 3 bases, and 2 bases separated the two germline ends. The CDR3 region has the DNA TGTGCCAGCAGTTCGACAGATACGCAGTATTTT. Translation gives CASSSTDTQYF.